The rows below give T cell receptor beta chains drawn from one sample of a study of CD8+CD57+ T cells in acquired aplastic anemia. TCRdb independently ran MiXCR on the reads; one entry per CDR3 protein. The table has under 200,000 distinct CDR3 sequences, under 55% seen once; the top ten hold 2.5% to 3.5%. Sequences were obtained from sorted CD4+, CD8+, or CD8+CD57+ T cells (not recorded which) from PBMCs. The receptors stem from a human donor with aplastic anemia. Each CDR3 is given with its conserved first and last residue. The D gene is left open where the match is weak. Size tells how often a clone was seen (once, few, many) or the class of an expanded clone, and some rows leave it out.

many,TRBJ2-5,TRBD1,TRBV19,TGTGCCAGTAGCCAGACAGGGTTAGTCGAGACCCAGTACTTC,CASSQTGLVETQYF
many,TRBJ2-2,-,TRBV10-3,TGTGCCATCAGATCCGGGGGGCCGGGCACCGGGGAGCTGTTTTTT,CAIRSGGPGTGELFF
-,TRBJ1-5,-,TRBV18,TGTGCCAGCTCACTTGGACAGTCTAATAGCAATCAGCCCCAGCATTTT,CASSLGQSNSNQPQHF
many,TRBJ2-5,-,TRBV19,TGTGCCAGTAGTACCGGACAGAGTAGCGGAGAGACCCAGTACTTC,CASSTGQSSGETQYF
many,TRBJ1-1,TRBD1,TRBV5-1,TGCGCCAGCAGCTTGGACAGGGGGCCCGATGAAGCTTTCTTT,CASSLDRGPDEAFF
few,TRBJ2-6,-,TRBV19,TGTGCCAGTAGTAATCAGGGCTCTGGGGCCAACGTCCTGACTTTC,CASSNQGSGANVLTF
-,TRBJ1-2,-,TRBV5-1,TGCGCCAGCAGCTTGGGTGGGGCTAGCTATGGCTACACCTTC,CASSLGGASYGYTF
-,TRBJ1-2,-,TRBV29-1,TGCAGCGTTGGTCACAGGGAGGGAGGCTACACCTTC,CSVGHREGGYTF
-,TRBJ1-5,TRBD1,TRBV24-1,TGTGCCACCAGTGAGAGGACAGGGGCAGGCAATCAGCCCCAGCATTTT,CATSERTGAGNQPQHF
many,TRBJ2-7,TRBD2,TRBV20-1,TGCAGTGCTAGAGAAGCGGGGGGTGGGCCCGAGCAGTACTTC,CSAREAGGGPEQYF